A selection of T cell receptor beta chains follows, all from one sample in a study of T cell responses to AZD1222 COVID-19 vaccine. Method: immunoSEQ multiplex PCR; TCRdb's copy keeps in-frame clones and lacks some. This sample has approximately 120,000 clones, with 90% found just once. The sequences come from peripheral blood, collected on day 0 of MenACWY control vaccination. The origin of the receptors is an adult in good health. CDR3s include the opening cysteine and the closing phenylalanine or tryptophan. Fields, in order: clone size, J gene, V gene, D gene, CDR3 DNA, CDR3 protein. A D gene is named only where the DNA matches it firmly. Clone size is given for some rows only: seen once, a few or many times, or a class if the clone is expanded.

- TRBJ1-5 TRBV13 - TGTGCCAGCAGCTTCGGGAATCAGCCCCAGCATTTT CASSFGNQPQHF
- TRBJ1-2 TRBV28 - TGTGCCAGCAGTTCGCAGCAGGGAGGCTACACCTTC CASSSQQGGYTF
- TRBJ1-5 TRBV30 - TGTGCCTGGAGTGTTGGCGTAGGGAATCAGCCCCAGCATTTT CAWSVGVGNQPQHF
- TRBJ1-1 TRBV11-3 - TGTGCCAGCAGCCTGACAGGAGTGAACACTGAAGCTTTCTTT CASSLTGVNTEAFF
- TRBJ2-3 TRBV14 - TGTGCCAGCAGCCAAGATTTTGGCACAGATACGCAGTATTTT CASSQDFGTDTQYF
- TRBJ2-3 TRBV7-3 - TGTGCCAGCAGCTTAACCGGGATCAGCACAGATACGCAGTATTTT CASSLTGISTDTQYF
- TRBJ2-5 TRBV18 - TGTGCCAGCTCACCACCGGTTGGGGTCCCCGAGGAGACCCAGTACTTC CASSPPVGVPEETQYF
- TRBJ2-5 TRBV9 - TGTGCCAGCAGCTCCTGGGGAGGCCAAGAGACCCAGTACTTC CASSSWGGQETQYF
medium-sized TRBJ1-6 TRBV28 TRBD1 TGTGCCAGCACCCCCAGGGGGCAGGTACCCCTCCACTTT CASTPRGQVPLHF
- TRBJ1-1 TRBV18 TRBD1 TGTGCCAGCTCACGGCCGACAGGGGGACGGACTGAAGCTTTCTTT CASSRPTGGRTEAFF
- TRBJ1-1 TRBV7-9 - TGTGCCAGCAGCTTAGACAGTGGGGTTGTAGCTTTCTTT CASSLDSGVVAFF
- TRBJ2-2 TRBV15 TRBD1 TGTGCCACCAGCAGAGATCTAGGGCGACCTTTTGACAGGGGTAACACCGGGGAGCTGTTTTTT CATSRDLGRPFDRGNTGELFF
- TRBJ2-3 TRBV7-9 TRBD2 TGTGCCAGCAGCTTAGGTCCGCGGGGGGGCATCACAGATACGCAGTATTTT CASSLGPRGGITDTQYF
- TRBJ2-7 TRBV6-6 TRBD1 TGTGCCAGCAGTTACACCGGGACAGGGCCATACGAGCAGTACTTC CASSYTGTGPYEQYF
- TRBJ1-1 TRBV5-1 - TGCGCCAGCAGCTTGACGGAGAGGGGAGGTACTGAAGCTTTCTTT CASSLTERGGTEAFF
- TRBJ1-6 TRBV5-5 - TGTGCCAGTTCCGAAGGGTACCTATATAATTCACCCCTCCACTTT CASSEGYLYNSPLHF
few TRBJ1-5 TRBV28 - TGTGCCAGCAGTACCCGACGGACCGCTCAGCCCCAGCATTTT CASSTRRTAQPQHF
- TRBJ2-5 TRBV5-4 TRBD2 TGTGCCAGCAGCGCGGGACTAGCGGGAGAGACCCAGTACTTC CASSAGLAGETQYF
- TRBJ1-5 TRBV19 - TGTGCCAGTACTCCCGGGGGTAGCAATCAGCCCCAGCATTTT CASTPGGSNQPQHF
- TRBJ1-6 TRBV20-1 - TGCAGTGCTAGTATACAGACAGATAATTCACCCCTCCACTTT CSASIQTDNSPLHF
- TRBJ1-2 TRBV20-1 - TGCAGTGCTAGAAAGGACGCCACCTACACCTTC CSARKDATYTF
- TRBJ2-1 TRBV7-3 - TGTGCCAGCAGCCAAACCCTGAATGAGCAGTTCTTC CASSQTLNEQFF
- TRBJ2-2 TRBV12-3/TRBV12-4 - TGTGCCACGACGACGAACACCGGGGAGCTGTTTTTT CATTTNTGELFF
- TRBJ1-6 TRBV27 - TGTGCCAGCAGTACTCCGGGACCTGGAAATTCACCCCTCCACTTT CASSTPGPGNSPLHF
- TRBJ2-1 TRBV6-2/TRBV6-3 - TGTGCCAGCAGTTACAGGGGGTACAATGAGCAGTTCTTC CASSYRGYNEQFF
once TRBJ1-2 TRBV7-8 - TGTGCCAGCAGCTTAGGCGGGGGCCACTATGGCTACACCTTC CASSLGGGHYGYTF
- TRBJ1-5 TRBV30 - TGTGCCTGGAGCGTAAAGGGGTCAGGGCTTGGTCAGCCCCAGCATTTT CAWSVKGSGLGQPQHF
few TRBJ2-1 TRBV4-3 TRBD2 TGCGCCAGCAGCCAAGATCTTGGGGGGGTGTACAATGAGCAGTTCTTC CASSQDLGGVYNEQFF
- TRBJ1-4 TRBV5-5 - TGTGCCAGCAGCTTGGTGACTTCTACAACTAATGAAAAACTGTTTTTT CASSLVTSTTNEKLFF
once TRBJ1-5 TRBV19 - TGTGCCAGTAGTATAGGCAGGGGACCGAATCAGCCCCAGCATTTT CASSIGRGPNQPQHF
- TRBJ2-3 TRBV19 TRBD1 TGTGCCAGTATGGACCGGGACAGTAACACAGATACGCAGTATTTT CASMDRDSNTDTQYF
- TRBJ2-1 TRBV24-1 - TGTGCCACCAGGGCCCGGGCGGGAAGGGGCGACAATGAGCAGTTCTTC CATRARAGRGDNEQFF
- TRBJ1-2 TRBV12-3/TRBV12-4 - TGTGCCAGCAGCAGCGACAGGTTATCCCGATTGTACTTC CASSSDRLSRLYF
- TRBJ1-4 TRBV30 TRBD1 TGTGCCTGGAGCCGACAGGGGGGTGAAAAACTGTTTTTT CAWSRQGGEKLFF
- TRBJ2-7 TRBV5-4 - TGTGCCAGCAGCTTGCGACAATCCTACGAGCAGTACTTC CASSLRQSYEQYF
- TRBJ1-4 TRBV11-2 - TGTGCCAGCAGCGAACACAGGGACTTAGGAAAACTGTTTTTT CASSEHRDLGKLFF
- TRBJ2-7 TRBV4-1 - TGCGCCAGCAGCCAAGGGCCCAGGGCGATTTACGAGCAGTACTTC CASSQGPRAIYEQYF
- TRBJ2-5 TRBV5-4 TRBD2 TGTGCCAGCAGCTTGGGACCTCGATGGGAGGGTGAAGAGACCCAGTACTTC CASSLGPRWEGEETQYF
- TRBJ2-3 TRBV7-9 TRBD1 TGTGCCAGCAGCCCACCCCAGGGGGCTCGGGATACGCAGTATTTT CASSPPQGARDTQYF
- TRBJ2-7 TRBV27 TRBD2 TGTGCCAGCAGTTACTGGGCTAGCGGGAGTTACGAGCAGTACTTC CASSYWASGSYEQYF
- TRBJ1-1 TRBV5-1 TRBD1 TGCGCCAGCACAGCCGGGACAGGGGTTGATACTGAAGCTTTCTTT CASTAGTGVDTEAFF
- TRBJ2-5 TRBV10-3 TRBD1 TGTGCCATCAGCCTACAGGGGTGGGAGACCCAGTACTTC CAISLQGWETQYF
- TRBJ1-1 TRBV24-1 - TGTGCCACCGTTCGGGACACTGAAGCTTTCTTT CATVRDTEAFF
- TRBJ1-2 TRBV19 TRBD1 TGTGCCAGTAGTATAGATCTCGGGACAGGGGCCCCAATCTCATATGGCTACACCTTC CASSIDLGTGAPISYGYTF
- TRBJ2-3 TRBV4-2 TRBD2 TGTGCCAGCAGCCAACAGACTAGCGGGGTGAGCACAGATACGCAGTATTTT CASSQQTSGVSTDTQYF